The 24 T cell receptor beta chains below all came from one sample that was sequenced in a study of cytomegalovirus exposure and HLA in healthy donors. PCR used 60 Vbeta primers and 13 Jbeta primers. This table comes from immunoSEQ multiplex PCR, and its TCRdb copy is limited to in-frame clones, with some not included. Of 100,000 to 150,000 clones in the sample, approximately 75% are singletons; the top ten hold 0.9% to 1.2%. The sample taken for sequencing was PBMCs. These TCRs come from a male donor in good health and CMV-seronegative.

The rearrangement joins TRBV11-3 to TRBJ2-7, with TRBD2 matching 13 bases. CDR3 length equals 15 residues. Germline values: CDR1 SGHNT, CDR2 YENEEA. After removal of 4 bases from V and 2 bases from J, the junction contained 2 bases not matched to a gene. The CDR3 is CASSWTSGGTYEQYF. The CDR3 DNA sequence: TGTGCCAGCAGCTGGACTAGCGGGGGAACCTACGAGCAGTACTTC.

Regarding this clone: An end of the junction does not agree with germline; a read error may underlie this. This chain connects TRBV7-7 to TRBJ2-2; 7 nucleotides agree with TRBD1. The CDR3 totals 14 residues. The germline gives CDR1 SSHAT, CDR2 FNYEAQ (reference sequence). CDR3 sequence: CASSRTGNTGELFF. The CDR3 DNA is TGTGCTAGCAGCCGGACAGGGAACACCGGGGAGCTGTTTTTT.

The chain links TRBV5-8 to TRBJ2-2; a weak D match, TRBD1 (5 bases). Germline V CDR1 and CDR2: SGHTS, YDEGEE. Trimming took off 4 bases at V and 6 bases at J, with 10 bases between the two ends. The CDR3 covers 13 residues. This chain's CDR3 is CASSPRVSGELFF. CDR3 sequence (DNA): TGTGCCAGCAGCCCCAGGGTCTCCGGGGAGCTGTTTTTT.

The chain combines TRBV7-2 with TRBJ2-2; 10 bases map to TRBD1. The J segment lost 6 bases and the V segment lost 5 bases, leaving 6 bases of the junction unmatched. CDR1 is SGHTA, CDR2 FQGNSA, per germline. The length of the CDR3 is 15 residues. CDR3 region: CASSVTGGIAGELFF. In DNA form, the CDR3 reads TGTGCCAGCAGCGTGACAGGGGGCATTGCCGGGGAGCTGTTTTTT.

The chain employs TRBV7-9 and TRBJ2-7; unclear D gene. The CDR3 has 13 residues. Germline V gives CDR1 SEHNR, CDR2 FQNEAQ (reference sequence). Trimming stripped 5 bases from V and 9 bases from J, with 17 bases between. The DNA for the CDR3 is TGTGCCAGCAGCGGCCCTCTAGTCTTAAGGCAGTACTTC. Residues: CASSGPLVLRQYF.

The rearrangement joins TRBV4-3 to TRBJ1-1; tentatively, D is TRBD1 (6 bases). CDR1 is LGHNA and CDR2 is YSLEER in the germline V gene. The CDR3 consists of 14 residues. Between the trimmed V and J ends, which lost 4 bases and 2 bases, there was a span of 11 bases. The CDR3 region is CASSRRGTNTEAFF. DNA for the CDR3: TGCGCCAGCAGCCGTAGAGGGACAAACACTGAAGCTTTCTTT.

V is TRBV10-2 and J is TRBJ2-1; 15 positions agree with TRBD2. V dropped 5 bases and J dropped 7; count of bases not matched to a gene: 3. Per the germline V gene, CDR1 is WSHSY and CDR2 is SAAADI. The CDR3 spans 15 residues. CDR3 bases: TGCGCCAGCAGTAGGACTAGCGGGGGGGCGAATGAGCAGTTCTTC. Translated: CASSRTSGGANEQFF.

In its sample, this clone was seen a few times. V is TRBV2 and J is TRBJ2-5; TRBD2 aligns across 11 bases. The V segment lost 2 bases and the J segment 11 bases; nucleotides outside the gene matches: 4. This CDR3 region has 13 residues. The germline gives CDR1 SNHLY, CDR2 FYNNEI. CDR3 residues: CASSERLAGFQYF. The CDR3 DNA follows: TGTGCCAGCAGTGAAAGACTAGCGGGGTTTCAGTACTTC.

The chain combines TRBV19 with TRBJ1-2; 11 nucleotides align to TRBD1. V shed 4 bases and J 3 bases; nucleotides not matched to a gene: 4. Germline V gene lookup returns CDR1 LNHDA and CDR2 SQIVND (reference sequence). The CDR3 totals 15 residues. Written as DNA, the CDR3 is TGTGCCAGTAGTAGTCGGACAGGGGGCTACTATGGCTACACCTTC. As protein: CASSSRTGGYYGYTF. The variable domain in full, completed from reference TRBV19 and TRBJ1-2, reads DGGITQSPKYLFRKEGQNVTLSCEQNLNHDAMYWYRQDPGQGLRLIYYSQIVNDFQKGDIAEGYSVSREKKESFPLTVTSAQKNPTAFYLCASSSRTGGYYGYTFGSGTRLTVV.

The V and J genes are TRBV14 and TRBJ1-2, with 8 bases fitting TRBD1. CDR1 SGHDN and CDR2 FVKESK come from the germline V gene. The ends lost 4 bases at V and 4 bases at J; junction bases unmatched: 11. This CDR3 is built from 16 residues. CDR3 DNA: TGTGCCAGCAGCCGCGGAAACAGGGGGGTCGTCTATGGCTACACCTTC. Its translation: CASSRGNRGVVYGYTF.

The V gene is TRBV7-9, the J gene TRBJ2-2, with D possibly TRBD1 on 5 matching bases. V lost 5 bases to trimming and J lost 4 bases, with 8 bases between them. CDR3 size: 13 residues. CDR1 is SEHNR, CDR2 FQNEAQ, per germline (reference sequence). Written as DNA, the CDR3 is TGTGCCAGCAGCCCAACAGGCACCGGGGAGCTGTTTTTT. It yields the protein CASSPTGTGELFF.

The chain uses TRBV6-6 and TRBJ1-5; unclear D gene. The V end lost 6 bases, the J end lost 7 bases, and 19 bases lay between the germline ends. The germline gives CDR1 MNHNY, CDR2 SVGAGI (reference sequence). CDR3 length equals 15 residues. CDR3 residues: CASRQDTSVGQPQHF. For the CDR3, the DNA is TGTGCCAGCAGGCAAGACACCTCCGTTGGGCAGCCCCAGCATTTT.

Regarding this clone: The sample carries other DNA sequences with the same CDR3. This sequence joins TRBV5-6 and TRBJ2-6; no reliable D call. V was clipped by 4 bases and J by 1 base, with 3 bases between them. This CDR3 comprises 13 residues. Germline assignment: CDR1 SGHDT and CDR2 YYEEEE. CDR3 region: CASSLSGANVLTF. The DNA for the CDR3 is TGTGCCAGCAGCCTATCTGGGGCCAACGTCCTGACTTTC.

This chain connects TRBV4-1 to TRBJ2-5; TRBD1 matches 9 bases. V shed 3 bases and J 5 bases; nucleotides not matched to a gene: 10. The length of the CDR3 is 16 residues. The germline CDR1 and CDR2 sequences are MGHRA and YSYEKL. CDR3 nucleotide sequence: TGCGCCAGCAGCCAGGCCTGGACAGGGGTCCAGGAGACCCAGTACTTC. Encoded protein: CASSQAWTGVQETQYF.

The table lists this clone with a count of one. CDR3 residues: CASTLGGVPEAFF. CDR3 sequence (DNA): TGTGCCAGTACCCTGGGGGGGGTGCCTGAAGCTTTCTTT. The chain joins TRBV19 to TRBJ1-1; possibly TRBD1 for D (5 bases). There are 13 residues in the CDR3. V lost 7 bases and J lost 6, with 15 bases in between. CDR1 and CDR2 from the germline V gene are LNHDA and SQIVND (reference sequence).

The gene calls are TRBV7-9 and TRBJ2-7; 7 positions agree with TRBD2. The V segment lost 5 bases and the J segment 2 bases; nucleotides outside the gene matches: 6. This CDR3 contains 14 residues. Germline assignment: CDR1 SEHNR and CDR2 FQNEAQ (reference sequence). CDR3 region: CASSPRTRTYEQYF. The CDR3 DNA is TGTGCCAGCAGCCCAAGGACTAGAACCTACGAGCAGTACTTC.

The rearrangement uses TRBV7-2 and TRBJ2-1, with TRBD2 identical over 8 bases. Trimming cost V 6 bases and J 0 bases; bases outside gene matches: 7. This CDR3 has 16 amino acids. The germline gives CDR1 SGHTA, CDR2 FQGNSA. The CDR3 DNA follows: TGTGCCAGCAGTCGTGGGAGCGGGGGCTCCTACAATGAGCAGTTCTTC. It encodes CASSRGSGGSYNEQFF.

The chain uses TRBV11-2 and TRBJ1-6; 10 nucleotides match TRBD1. CDR3 size: 13 residues. The germline V gene has CDR1 SGHAT and CDR2 FQNNGV. V lost 4 bases, J lost 15 bases, and 6 bases stayed unmatched. The CDR3 region is CASSWGQGQSLHF. For the CDR3, the DNA is TGTGCCAGCAGCTGGGGACAGGGGCAGAGCCTCCACTTT.

This chain links TRBV15 with TRBJ1-3, with 8 bases lining up with TRBD1. The V segment lost 4 bases and the J segment 7 bases; nucleotides outside the gene matches: 18. The V gene's germline CDR1 is LNHNV and CDR2 YYDKDF (reference sequence). The CDR3 sequence is 18 residues long. CDR3 sequence (DNA): TGTGCCACCAGCAACCGTCCGGGACAGGCTTCCCTGGGGAACACCATATATTTT. This translates into CATSNRPGQASLGNTIYF.

For the CDR3, the DNA is TGTGCCAGCAGCTTGGGCGCCTTGAGCAATCAGCCCCAGCATTTT. Translating gives CASSLGALSNQPQHF. The J gene is TRBJ1-5, the V gene TRBV5-6; D is ambiguous. The germline CDR1 and CDR2 sequences are SGHDT and YYEEEE. This CDR3 is built from 15 residues. V was pared by 0 bases and J by 1 base, with 8 bases between.

The chain carries TRBV19 and TRBJ2-3; D perhaps matches TRBD1 (6 bases). V shed 5 bases and J shed 5 bases, with 11 bases lying between them. Germline values: CDR1 LNHDA, CDR2 SQIVND (reference sequence). There are 13 residues in the CDR3. The CDR3 coding sequence is TGTGCCAGTAGTGTCCAGGGGCGAGATACGCAGTATTTT. This sequence encodes CASSVQGRDTQYF.

The gene calls are TRBV5-6 and TRBJ2-1; D is possibly TRBD2 (6 bases). This CDR3 spans 17 amino acids. The V gene's germline CDR1 is SGHDT and CDR2 YYEEEE. The V and J ends lost 2 bases and 1 base respectively, with 16 bases between them. Written as DNA, the CDR3 is TGTGCCAGCAGCTTTCTTGGTCGGAGCGGGTCCTACAATGAGCAGTTCTTC. Translating gives CASSFLGRSGSYNEQFF.

V gene TRBV10-3 combines with J gene TRBJ1-2; 7 positions match TRBD1. Looked up from germline, CDR1 is ENHRY and CDR2 is SYGVKD. The length of the CDR3 is 15 residues. V was clipped by 2 bases and J by 2 bases; unmatched bases: 5. The CDR3 region is CAISEDTGENYGYTF. The CDR3 DNA reads TGTGCCATCAGTGAGGACACAGGGGAGAACTATGGCTACACCTTC.

The CDR3 region is CASSISGGRETQYF. CDR3 in DNA: TGTGCCAGTAGTATAAGCGGGGGGCGAGAGACCCAGTACTTC. V and J are TRBV19 and TRBJ2-5, with TRBD2 matching over 9 bases. Trimming took 2 bases from V and 4 from J; bases not matched to a gene: 2. The CDR3 is 14 residues long. The germline V gene encodes CDR1 LNHDA and CDR2 SQIVND (reference sequence). Full variable domain (missing parts from reference TRBV19 and TRBJ2-5): DGGITQSPKYLFRKEGQNVTLSCEQNLNHDAMYWYRQDPGQGLRLIYYSQIVNDFQKGDIAEGYSVSREKKESFPLTVTSAQKNPTAFYLCASSISGGRETQYFGPGTRLLVL.